Detailed here is one T cell receptor beta chain. Its antigen is still unknown. The data originate from a study of identical twins. Study results and caveats: Sharing of beta out-of-frame sequences by twins showed a weaker excess. Abundant beta clonotypes from cord blood had fewer insertions, unlike memory repertoires, which showed none. Partly confounded zero-insertion analyses could result from invariant MAIT and iNKT cells.

Each cDNA held unique molecular identifiers, and template switching gave it a universal primer site. TCRdb used MiXCR to reprocess the 5' RACE reads, holding one entry per CDR3 protein. The sample shows around 550,000 distinct CDR3 sequences, about 16% of them seen only once. Another study also made use of these data, one on yellow fever vaccine responses in identical twins.

The receptor was isolated from a young woman in good health. Sequences were obtained from CD4+ T cells sorted from blood.

The DNA for the CDR3 is TGTGCCAGCAGCAGCGGACTTGGAATCAATCGTCCCCAGCATTTT. Translated: CASSSGLGINRPQHF. The chain employs TRBV7-9 and TRBJ1-5; D remains ambiguous. Trimming shortened V by 5 bases and J by 10 bases, and 21 bases separated the two germline ends. The germline V gene has CDR1 SEHNR and CDR2 FQNEAQ (reference sequence). This CDR3 contains 15 residues.